Sequencing of this T cell receptor beta chain was carried out in a study of OX40 agonist ivuxolimab in advanced cancers. Background on the whole study: Ivuxolimab was an agonistic, fully human IgG2 monoclonal antibody directed against OX40 (CD134), a costimulatory receptor. Intravenous ivuxolimab was administered to patients every 2 weeks at six dose levels: 0.01, 0.1, 0.3, 1.5, 3 and 10 mg/kg. Among the roughly 50 dose-escalation patients, around 20 had hepatocellular carcinoma, roughly 15 melanoma, 9 renal cell carcinoma and 9 head and neck cancer. A male proportion of around 80% and a mean age of approximately 61 years, ranging from about 23 to 90, were recorded for the dose-escalation cohort. Patients were allowed to have had prior anti-PD-1, anti-PD-L1 or anti-CTLA-4 therapy, and 40% of the dose-escalation patients had been treated with checkpoint inhibitors. Three dose-escalation patients achieved partial responses, one with hepatocellular carcinoma and two with cutaneous melanoma. The purpose of peripheral TCRbeta sequencing was to test whether ivuxolimab changed TCR sequence diversity and led to clonal T-cell expansion. The monotherapy dose-escalation portion (N of about 57 patients) of the phase I ivuxolimab trial is reported in the paper. Broader findings and caveats from the paper: In partial responders in the 0.1-3.0 mg/kg groups, normalized peripheral clonal expansion was found to be among the lowest, especially among CD8+ T cells. Antigen specificity was not determined for the clonally expanded peripheral T cells. After ivuxolimab, more expanded clones were found on average in CD8+ T cells than in CD4+ T cells. At doses from 0.1 to 3.0 mg/kg, clonal expansion was seen in both CD4+ and CD8+ blood T cells between baseline and week 6. Low levels of normalized T-cell clonal expansion were also seen in some nonresponding patients.

As encoded in the germline V gene (reference sequence), CDR1 is LNHDA while CDR2 is SQIVND. CDR3 length: 14 amino acids, cysteine to phenylalanine. Only the CDR3 part of the read is kept: 42 bases, read in frame from the first base. V lost 5 bases and J lost 0 bases; the stretch between them is 9 bases long. The trial excluded patients who had a history of autoimmune disease or who were on systemic immunosuppression. Peripheral blood for TCR sequencing was collected from all dose cohorts at baseline, on cycle 4 day 1, and on cycle 7 day 1. Samples were obtained from an open-label, multicenter, first-in-human phase I dose-escalation trial of ivuxolimab. The trial enrolled adults with locally advanced or metastatic head and neck squamous cell, hepatocellular, melanoma or renal cell carcinoma. Before TCR sequencing, CD4+ T cells and CD8+ T cells from peripheral blood were sorted into separate populations.

As to this clone: This clone's antigen is unknown. No base quality information exists; no much larger clone differs at one position. Within the sample, other DNA sequences also encode this same CDR3.

Genomic DNA was extracted from sorted cells for sequencing of the TCRbeta CDR3 region. TCRbeta CDR3 regions were sequenced using the immunoSEQ Assay. TCRdb provides this immuneACCESS table in a form limited to in-frame rearrangements. Some clones are lacking; in checked studies, under half of them reflect an unresolved V gene, and why the rest are absent is not known. The sample table shows about 52,000 clones, and 86% are seen once. Together, the top ten hold less than 7% of the sample. In this chain, TRBV19 is recombined with TRBJ2-3, with an unclear D gene assignment. The source was CD4+ or CD8+ T cells sorted from blood, collected in a trial of the OX40 agonist ivuxolimab. This TCR was sampled from an adult with an advanced solid tumor such as melanoma, head and neck, liver or kidney cancer. The nucleotide sequence reads as follows: TGTGCCAGTAGTCCCCGTACTAGCACAGATACGCAGTATTTT. It is translated as CASSPRTSTDTQYF.